This is a list of T cell receptor beta chains from one sample in a study of T cell responses to AZD1222 COVID-19 vaccine. Clones were read by immunoSEQ multiplex PCR, and TCRdb kept only the in-frame ones, dropping some. This sample has about 120,000 clones, with about 88% found just once. This specimen was peripheral blood, taken on day 0 of AZD1222 vaccination. These receptor sequences come from an adult in good health. The CDR3 runs from the conserved cysteine through the conserved F or W. D genes are given only for firm matches. Rows may omit the clone size; those that give it use once, few, many or a size class.

v_gene	j_gene	abundance	d_gene	CDR3aa	CDR3nt
TRBV28	TRBJ1-4	NA	TRBD1	CASSPPGTAREKLFF	TGTGCCAGCAGTCCGCCCGGGACAGCTAGAGAAAAACTGTTTTTT
TRBV5-6	TRBJ1-6	NA	NA	CASSLDVNGPLHF	TGTGCCAGCAGCTTGGACGTGAACGGGCCCCTCCACTTT
TRBV4-1	TRBJ1-1	NA	TRBD1	CASSQGVPGQLVNTEAFF	TGCGCCAGCAGCCAAGGGGTCCCGGGACAGCTAGTTAACACTGAAGCTTTCTTT
TRBV28	TRBJ1-2	NA	NA	CASTPPGGQGGYTF	TGTGCCAGCACCCCCCCAGGCGGCCAGGGTGGCTACACCTTC
TRBV30	TRBJ1-1	NA	NA	CAWSRTEAFF	TGTGCCTGGAGTCGAACAGAAGCTTTCTTT
TRBV30	TRBJ2-1	NA	TRBD2	CAWSEGLAGGNEQFF	TGTGCCTGGAGCGAGGGGCTAGCGGGAGGCAATGAGCAGTTCTTC
TRBV3-1/TRBV3-2	TRBJ2-2	NA	TRBD1	CASSQGGGLRNTGELFF	TGTGCCAGCAGCCAAGGAGGGGGCTTACGGAACACCGGGGAGCTGTTTTTT
TRBV5-4	TRBJ1-1	few	NA	CASSLGAEYTEAFF	TGTGCCAGCAGCTTGGGGGCGGAGTACACTGAAGCTTTCTTT
TRBV19	TRBJ2-1	NA	TRBD2	CASSIVGLAGGRAYNEQFF	TGTGCCAGTAGTATAGTGGGACTAGCGGGAGGGCGGGCCTACAATGAGCAGTTCTTC
TRBV18	TRBJ2-7	NA	NA	CATASRGDSYEQYF	TGTGCCACCGCGAGCAGGGGGGATTCCTACGAGCAGTACTTC
TRBV5-1	TRBJ2-2	NA	NA	CASSHSNTGELFF	TGCGCCAGCAGCCACTCGAACACCGGGGAGCTGTTTTTT
TRBV12-3/TRBV12-4	TRBJ1-1	once	NA	CASSFNTEAFF	TGTGCCAGCAGCTTCAACACTGAAGCTTTCTTT
TRBV7-9	TRBJ1-1	NA	NA	CASSLSTGAGTEAFF	TGTGCCAGCAGCTTAAGTACGGGGGCGGGAACTGAAGCTTTCTTT
TRBV5-1	TRBJ2-7	NA	NA	CASRISGTYEQYF	TGCGCCAGCAGGATCTCAGGGACCTACGAGCAGTACTTC
TRBV7-2	TRBJ2-5	once	NA	CASSLYWGQETQYF	TGTGCCAGCAGCCTTTACTGGGGGCAGGAGACCCAGTACTTC
TRBV13	TRBJ1-6	NA	NA	CASTYRGDGSPLHF	TGTGCCAGCACTTATCGGGGCGATGGTTCACCCCTCCACTTT
TRBV29-1	TRBJ1-2	NA	TRBD1	CSVGQGEANYGYTF	TGCAGCGTGGGACAGGGGGAGGCTAACTATGGCTACACCTTC
TRBV28	TRBJ1-1	NA	NA	CASQVGAGNTEAFF	TGTGCCAGCCAAGTCGGGGCGGGGAACACTGAAGCTTTCTTT
TRBV9	TRBJ1-3	NA	TRBD1	CASSVGGQYSGNTIYF	TGTGCCAGCAGCGTAGGGGGACAGTACTCTGGAAACACCATATATTTT
TRBV18	TRBJ2-2	NA	NA	CASSPLRTGVDTGELFF	TGTGCCAGCTCACCCCTGCGTACGGGGGTCGACACCGGGGAGCTGTTTTTT
TRBV2	TRBJ1-6	NA	TRBD1	CASNDRGVDSPLHF	TGTGCCAGCAACGACAGGGGGGTCGACTCACCCCTCCACTTT
TRBV18	TRBJ1-1	NA	NA	CASSAANTEAFF	TGTGCCAGCTCAGCAGCGAACACTGAAGCTTTCTTT
TRBV5-4	TRBJ1-6	NA	NA	CASSDADRRGSPLHF	TGTGCCAGCAGCGACGCGGACAGAAGGGGTTCACCCCTCCACTTT
TRBV12-3/TRBV12-4	TRBJ2-4	NA	TRBD1	CASSDDRGIQYF	TGTGCCAGCAGTGATGACAGGGGCATTCAGTACTTC
TRBV18	TRBJ2-5	NA	NA	CASSRDPDPETQYF	TGTGCCAGCTCACGGGACCCGGACCCAGAGACCCAGTACTTC